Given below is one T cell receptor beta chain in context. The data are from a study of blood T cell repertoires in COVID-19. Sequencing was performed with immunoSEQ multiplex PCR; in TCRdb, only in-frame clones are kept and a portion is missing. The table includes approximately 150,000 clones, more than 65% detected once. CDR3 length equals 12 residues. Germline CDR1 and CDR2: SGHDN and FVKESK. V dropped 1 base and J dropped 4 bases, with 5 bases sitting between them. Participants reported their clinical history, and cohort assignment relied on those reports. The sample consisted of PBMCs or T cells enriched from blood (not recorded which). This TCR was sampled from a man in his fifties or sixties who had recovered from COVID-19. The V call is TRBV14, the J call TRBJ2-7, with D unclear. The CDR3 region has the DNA TGTGCCAGCAGCCAAGTTTATTACGAGCAGTACTTC. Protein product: CASSQVYYEQYF.